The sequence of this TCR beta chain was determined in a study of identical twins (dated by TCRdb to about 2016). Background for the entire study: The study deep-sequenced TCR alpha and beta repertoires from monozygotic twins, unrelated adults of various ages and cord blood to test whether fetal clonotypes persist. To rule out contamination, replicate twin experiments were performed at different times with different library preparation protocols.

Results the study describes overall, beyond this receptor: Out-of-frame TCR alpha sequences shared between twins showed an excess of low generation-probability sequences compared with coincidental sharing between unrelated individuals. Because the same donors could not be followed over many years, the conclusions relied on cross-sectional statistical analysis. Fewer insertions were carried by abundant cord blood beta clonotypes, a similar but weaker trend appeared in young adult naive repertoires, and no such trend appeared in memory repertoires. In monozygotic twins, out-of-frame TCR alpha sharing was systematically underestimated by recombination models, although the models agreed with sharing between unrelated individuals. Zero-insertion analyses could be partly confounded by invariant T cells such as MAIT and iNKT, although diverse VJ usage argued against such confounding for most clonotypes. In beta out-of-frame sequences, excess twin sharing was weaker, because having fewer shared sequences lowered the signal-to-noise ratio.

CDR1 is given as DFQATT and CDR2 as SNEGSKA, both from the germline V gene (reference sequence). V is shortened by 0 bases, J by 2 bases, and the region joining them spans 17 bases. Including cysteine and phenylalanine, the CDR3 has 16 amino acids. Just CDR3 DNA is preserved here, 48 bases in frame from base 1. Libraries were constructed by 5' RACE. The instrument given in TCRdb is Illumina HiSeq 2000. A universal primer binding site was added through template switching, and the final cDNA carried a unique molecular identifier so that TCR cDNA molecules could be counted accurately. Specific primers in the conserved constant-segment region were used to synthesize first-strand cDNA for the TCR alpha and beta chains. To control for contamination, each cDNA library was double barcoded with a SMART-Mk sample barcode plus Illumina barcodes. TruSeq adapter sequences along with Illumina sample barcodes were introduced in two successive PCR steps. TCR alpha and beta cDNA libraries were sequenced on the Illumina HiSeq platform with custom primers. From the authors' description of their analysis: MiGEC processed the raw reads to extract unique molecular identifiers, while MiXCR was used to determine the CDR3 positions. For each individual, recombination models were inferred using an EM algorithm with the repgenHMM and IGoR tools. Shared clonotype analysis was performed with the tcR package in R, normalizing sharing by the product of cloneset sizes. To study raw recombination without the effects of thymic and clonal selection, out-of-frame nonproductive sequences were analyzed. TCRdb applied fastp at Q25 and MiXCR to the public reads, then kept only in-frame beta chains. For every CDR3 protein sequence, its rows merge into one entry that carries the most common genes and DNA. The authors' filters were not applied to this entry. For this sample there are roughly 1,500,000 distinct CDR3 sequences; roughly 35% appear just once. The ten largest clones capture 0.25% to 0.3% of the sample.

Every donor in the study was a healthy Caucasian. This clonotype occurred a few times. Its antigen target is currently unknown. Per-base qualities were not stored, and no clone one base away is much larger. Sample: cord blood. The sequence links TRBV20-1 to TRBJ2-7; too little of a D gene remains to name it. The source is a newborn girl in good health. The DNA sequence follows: TGCAGTGCTAGAGATCCTGGCGGCCCTTCCCCCTACGAGCAGTACTTC. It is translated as CSARDPGGPSPYEQYF.